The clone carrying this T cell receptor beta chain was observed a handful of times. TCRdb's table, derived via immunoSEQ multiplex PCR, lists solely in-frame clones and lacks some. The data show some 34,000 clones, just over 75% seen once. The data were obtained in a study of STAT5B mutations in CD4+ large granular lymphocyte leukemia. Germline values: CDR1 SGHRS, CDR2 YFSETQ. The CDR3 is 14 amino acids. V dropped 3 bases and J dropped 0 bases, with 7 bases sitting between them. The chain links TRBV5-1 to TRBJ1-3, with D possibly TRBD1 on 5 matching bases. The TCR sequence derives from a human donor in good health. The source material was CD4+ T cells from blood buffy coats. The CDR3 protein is CASSSGISGNTIYF. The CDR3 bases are TGCGCCAGCAGCTCAGGGATCTCTGGAAACACCATATATTTT.